A selection of T cell receptor beta chains follows, all from one sample in a study of blood T cells in healthy people across ages. TCRdb re-derived calls from the 5' RACE reads in MiXCR, one entry per CDR3 protein. The data contain about 1.5 million distinct CDR3 sequences, 35% to 45% of them singletons. Sample: blood. These TCRs come from a woman in her late teens or twenties in good health. Each CDR3 is given with its conserved first and last residue. Expanded clones get a size class; other rows say once, few or many, or leave the size out.

J: TRBJ2-3
V: TRBV20-1
length: 18
size: few
CDR3: CSAWAPSSGGPGTDTQYF

J: TRBJ1-2
V: TRBV6-1
length: 20
size: -
CDR3: CASSLAGQGVLSGINYGYTF

J: TRBJ2-3
V: TRBV5-6
length: 15
size: -
CDR3: CASSLIRGLGDTQYF

J: TRBJ1-6
V: TRBV2
length: 12
size: -
CDR3: CASSEAYSPLHF

J: TRBJ2-1
V: TRBV28
length: 11
size: -
CDR3: CASSVVEEQFF

J: TRBJ2-7
V: TRBV9
length: 18
size: -
CDR3: CASSVNPNTGEWSYEQYF

J: -
V: TRBV2
length: 15
size: -
CDR3: CASNFLAGLYNEQYF

J: TRBJ2-3
V: TRBV7-9
length: 12
size: -
CDR3: CASTSFTDTQYF

J: TRBJ2-1
V: TRBV9
length: 16
size: many
CDR3: CASSVGTGGTYNEQFF

J: TRBJ2-2
V: TRBV4-1
length: 16
size: -
CDR3: CASSQDRPILSGELFF

J: TRBJ1-1
V: TRBV15
length: 15
size: few
CDR3: CAISDRGSPGVEAFF

J: TRBJ2-2
V: TRBV24-1
length: 16
size: once
CDR3: CATSVSLAGRTGELFF

J: TRBJ1-1
V: TRBV12-3/TRBV12-4
length: 14
size: -
CDR3: CASSQAGYDTEAFF

J: TRBJ1-5
V: TRBV7-2
length: 15
size: -
CDR3: CASSPRRGVSQPQHF

J: TRBJ2-3
V: TRBV6-6
length: 15
size: -
CDR3: CASRNRQGGTDTQYF

J: TRBJ2-5
V: TRBV2
length: 14
size: -
CDR3: CASSETRVIDEQYF

J: TRBJ2-3
V: TRBV4-2
length: 16
size: -
CDR3: CASSQDRASGTDTQYF

J: -
V: TRBV7-2
length: 16
size: few
CDR3: CASSPLGRRLETEQYF

J: TRBJ1-5
V: TRBV7-2
length: 17
size: few
CDR3: CASSLDRGVYSNQPQHF

J: TRBJ2-2
V: TRBV7-2
length: 13
size: -
CDR3: CASSWGFTGELFF

J: TRBJ2-1
V: TRBV11-1
length: 14
size: -
CDR3: CASSRSASYNEQFF

J: TRBJ2-3
V: TRBV6-6
length: 14
size: few
CDR3: CASRSSPEADTQYF

J: TRBJ1-5
V: TRBV11-2
length: 16
size: few
CDR3: CASSLNVGGGNQPQHF

J: TRBJ1-1
V: TRBV5-1
length: 12
size: -
CDR3: CASSLDSQEAFF

J: TRBJ2-1
V: TRBV5-1
length: 16
size: once
CDR3: CSSSLGSGATAGEQFF

J: TRBJ2-1
V: TRBV20-1
length: 14
size: -
CDR3: CSARPRTGRNEQFF

J: TRBJ2-1
V: TRBV24-1
length: 14
size: few
CDR3: CATSDSTLHNEQFF

J: TRBJ2-7
V: TRBV29-1
length: 14
size: -
CDR3: CSVAVQGSTYEQYF

J: TRBJ2-1
V: TRBV29-1
length: 15
size: -
CDR3: CSVVPPAASYNEQFF

J: TRBJ1-5
V: TRBV27
length: 14
size: -
CDR3: CASSLGGLEQPQHF

J: TRBJ2-3
V: TRBV12-3/TRBV12-4
length: 14
size: -
CDR3: CASNIRGGADTQYF

J: TRBJ1-4
V: TRBV20-1
length: 14
size: -
CDR3: CSASRPVTNEKLFF

J: TRBJ2-4
V: TRBV7-2
length: 14
size: few
CDR3: CASSWGGSGNIQYF

J: TRBJ2-3
V: TRBV20-1
length: 17
size: -
CDR3: CSARDPTGGVFGDTQYF

J: TRBJ2-3
V: TRBV7-3
length: 15
size: few
CDR3: CASSLPAGGADTQYF

J: TRBJ2-1
V: TRBV4-1
length: 15
size: -
CDR3: CASSQEPNRVNEQFF

J: TRBJ2-7
V: TRBV18
length: 14
size: -
CDR3: CASSRTGNTYEQYF

J: TRBJ1-2
V: TRBV6-6
length: 12
size: few
CDR3: CATSDLNYGYTF

J: TRBJ2-1
V: TRBV6-6
length: 14
size: few
CDR3: CASSHIASGNEQFF

J: TRBJ1-5
V: TRBV6-2/TRBV6-3
length: 17
size: -
CDR3: CASSYTRDSRGNQPQHF

J: TRBJ2-7
V: TRBV20-1
length: 13
size: -
CDR3: CSAPTSARCEQYF

J: TRBJ2-3
V: TRBV5-4
length: 14
size: -
CDR3: CASSSGGDTETQYF

J: TRBJ2-3
V: TRBV3-1
length: 19
size: -
CDR3: CASSRLTGVASGRIDTQYF

J: TRBJ1-4
V: TRBV27
length: 15
size: many
CDR3: CASSLLGRGSEKLFF

J: TRBJ2-3
V: TRBV7-2
length: 16
size: few
CDR3: CASNQGGASSTDTQYF

J: TRBJ2-3
V: TRBV6-5
length: 15
size: once
CDR3: CTSSYRTSGTDTQYF

J: TRBJ2-7
V: TRBV7-6
length: 15
size: -
CDR3: CASSAQTSGHRMQYF

J: TRBJ2-1
V: TRBV29-1
length: 12
size: -
CDR3: CSGLQGMSEQFF

J: TRBJ2-3
V: TRBV6-4
length: 14
size: -
CDR3: CASSDGTGPDTQYF

J: -
V: TRBV29-1
length: 13
size: -
CDR3: CSVEEAGTETQYF

J: TRBJ2-3
V: TRBV27
length: 17
size: -
CDR3: CASSSGWGDASTDTQYF

J: TRBJ2-3
V: TRBV12-3/TRBV12-4
length: 15
size: few
CDR3: CASSEYRDGTDTQYF

J: TRBJ2-7
V: TRBV29-1
length: 13
size: -
CDR3: CSVGDRRSYEQYF

J: TRBJ1-2
V: TRBV7-2
length: 16
size: few
CDR3: CASSPGQTNLNYGYTF

J: TRBJ1-3
V: TRBV6-6
length: 15
size: -
CDR3: CASSYSGTGVNTIYF

J: -
V: TRBV2
length: 14
size: -
CDR3: CASRATSGGETQYF

J: TRBJ1-5
V: TRBV2
length: 17
size: -
CDR3: CASSGVGGGQGNQPQHF

J: TRBJ1-1
V: TRBV7-2
length: 19
size: few
CDR3: CASSLARRTGLMGNTEAFF

J: TRBJ2-4
V: TRBV15
length: 14
size: few
CDR3: CATSRGEGADIQYF

J: TRBJ2-5
V: TRBV18
length: 16
size: -
CDR3: CASSPSRGATQETQYF